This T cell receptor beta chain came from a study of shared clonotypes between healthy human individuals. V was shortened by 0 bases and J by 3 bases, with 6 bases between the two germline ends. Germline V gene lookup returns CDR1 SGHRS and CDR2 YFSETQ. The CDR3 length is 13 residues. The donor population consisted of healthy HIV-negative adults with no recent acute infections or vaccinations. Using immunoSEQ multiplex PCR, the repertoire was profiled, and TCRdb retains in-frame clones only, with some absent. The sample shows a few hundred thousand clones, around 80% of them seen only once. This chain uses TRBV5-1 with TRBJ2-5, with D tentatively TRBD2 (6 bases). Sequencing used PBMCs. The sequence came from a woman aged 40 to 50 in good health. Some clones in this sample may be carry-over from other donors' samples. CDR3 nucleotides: TGCGCCAGCAGCTTGGGGAGGGAAGAGACCCAGTACTTC. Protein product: CASSLGREETQYF.